This entry concerns a single T cell receptor (beta chain). Its target is not known. Likely unrecorded immune exposures existed in these nominally healthy donors. Primers included in the PCR were 60 Vbeta and 13 Jbeta primers. Measured with immunoSEQ multiplex PCR; TCRdb has only the in-frame clones, and not every one. The table lists roughly 140,000 clones, roughly 77% of them singletons. This record comes from a study of cytomegalovirus exposure and HLA in healthy donors. Across the whole study: Around 200 million T cells yielded 120 million or so unique TCR beta sequences, as an earlier analysis found. HLA-typed donors were the source of approximately 80 million unique TCRs, which an early data release held.

This CDR3 has 15 amino acids. Losses at the gene ends were 5 bases for V and 6 bases for J; bases not matched to a gene: 12. CDR1 and CDR2 (germline): MNHEY, SVGAGI. Overall study findings and caveats: What TCR beta sequences reportedly achieved was accurate prediction of HLA-A and HLA-B alleles in most subjects.

The clonotype originates from a man aged 25-45 years in good health and CMV-seronegative. V and J are TRBV6-5 and TRBJ2-7; 8 nucleotides match TRBD1. Sequencing was carried out using PBMCs. CDR3 in amino acids: CASSTNKDRAGEQYF. In DNA form, the CDR3 reads TGTGCCAGCAGTACCAACAAGGACAGGGCTGGCGAGCAGTACTTC.